Listed below are T cell receptor beta chains from one sample, sequenced in a study of shared clonotypes between healthy human individuals. The data were produced by immunoSEQ multiplex PCR, yet TCRdb's version contains in-frame clones alone and is incomplete. The sample carries around 1.9 million clones, about 92% recorded once. The sequenced sample consisted of naive CD8+ T cells from PBMCs. These receptor sequences come from a man aged 18 to 29 in good health. Some clones in this sample may be carry-over from other donors' samples. The CDR3 runs from the conserved cysteine through the conserved F or W. The D gene is left open where the match is weak. Only some rows state a clone size, as once, few, many or a class for expanded clones.

clone_size,v_call,d_call,j_call,cdr3_nt,cdr3_aa
-,TRBV19,TRBD1,TRBJ2-1,TGTGCCAGTAGTAATTCCGACAGGGGGATTTACAATGAGCAGTTCTTC,CASSNSDRGIYNEQFF
-,TRBV4-3,-,TRBJ2-3,TGCGCCAGCAGCCAAGGGAGTTCATCGATAGATACGCAGTATTTT,CASSQGSSSIDTQYF
-,TRBV7-9,-,TRBJ2-7,TGTGCCAGCAGCCCTCATGACTCCTACGAGCAGTACTTC,CASSPHDSYEQYF
-,TRBV6-5,-,TRBJ2-2,TGTGCCACTGCCTTCGGCAGAAACACCGGGGAGCTGTTTTTT,CATAFGRNTGELFF
-,TRBV27,-,TRBJ2-3,TGTGCCAGCAGTTTAGATATAGCGGTCACAGATACGCAGTATTTT,CASSLDIAVTDTQYF
once,TRBV7-9,-,TRBJ1-1,TGTGCCAGCAGCTTACCTGCCGGGCCTCTGGTCACTGAAGCTTTCTTT,CASSLPAGPLVTEAFF
-,TRBV7-2,-,TRBJ2-6,TGTGCCAGCAGCGGCTGGTACAGACAAAGTCGGGCCAACGTCCTGACTTTC,CASSGWYRQSRANVLTF
-,TRBV30,TRBD1,TRBJ1-1,TGTGCCTGGAGACTCGACAGGGCTGAAGCTTTCTTT,CAWRLDRAEAFF
once,TRBV7-9,TRBD1,TRBJ2-1,TGTGCCAGCAGCCTGGGACAGGGGATCGATGAGCAGTTCTTC,CASSLGQGIDEQFF
-,TRBV5-4,TRBD2,TRBJ2-3,TGTGCCAGCAGCTTTGGAGCGGGACGCACAGATACGCAGTATTTT,CASSFGAGRTDTQYF
-,TRBV6-5,TRBD2,TRBJ2-1,TGTGCCAGCGGGACTAGCGGATATGGGGAGCAGTTCTTC,CASGTSGYGEQFF
once,TRBV28,-,TRBJ2-5,TGTGCCAGCAGTTCCGTCAGGGTGGCTGCGGAGACCCAGTACTTC,CASSSVRVAAETQYF
-,TRBV28,-,TRBJ1-2,TGTGCCAGCAGTTTTTGGGCGACTAACTATGGCTACACCTTC,CASSFWATNYGYTF
once,TRBV11-2,-,TRBJ2-2,TGTGCCAGCAGCTTATACAATTCGAACACCGGGGAGCTGTTTTTT,CASSLYNSNTGELFF
-,TRBV7-9,TRBD1,TRBJ2-7,TGTGCCAGCAGCTTACCTCCGACAGGGGGGAACTACGAGCAGTACTTC,CASSLPPTGGNYEQYF
-,TRBV4-3,-,TRBJ2-7,TGCGCCAGCAGCCCGGGAAACTCCTACGAGCAGTACTTC,CASSPGNSYEQYF
-,TRBV7-9,TRBD1,TRBJ1-2,TGTGCCAGCAGCTTAGCGCGGACAGGGAACTATGGCTACACCTTC,CASSLARTGNYGYTF
-,TRBV19,TRBD1,TRBJ1-1,TGTGCCAGTAGCACCTCCGGGACAGGGGGCACTGAAGCTTTCTTT,CASSTSGTGGTEAFF
-,TRBV9,-,TRBJ1-2,TGTGCCAGCAGCGGGAGACAGCAATCTACATATGGCTACACCTTC,CASSGRQQSTYGYTF
-,TRBV6-4,-,TRBJ2-1,TGTGCCAGCCTGGGGGAAAATGAGCAGTTCTTC,CASLGENEQFF
-,TRBV27,TRBD2,TRBJ2-1,TGTGCCAGCAGTTTAAAAGGGCTAGCGGGTACCCACAATGAGCAGTTCTTC,CASSLKGLAGTHNEQFF
-,TRBV19,-,TRBJ1-4,TGTGCCAGTAGTTCAACGGGGGGGCCTGGTGAAAAACTGTTTTTT,CASSSTGGPGEKLFF
-,TRBV28,TRBD1,TRBJ1-1,TGTGCCAGCTCTCCGGACAGGGAAGCTTTCTTT,CASSPDREAFF
-,TRBV7-3,-,TRBJ2-3,TGTGCCAGCAGCTTAGGTGGGATAACGCAGTATTTT,CASSLGGITQYF
-,TRBV2,-,TRBJ2-7,TGTGCCAGCAGTGGAACACCTATTCCCTACGAGCAGTACTTC,CASSGTPIPYEQYF
few,TRBV6-6,TRBD1,TRBJ1-5,TGTGCCAGCATCGACAGGGAGGGCAATCAGCCCCAGCATTTT,CASIDREGNQPQHF
-,TRBV6-5,-,TRBJ2-7,TGTGCCAGCAGCCCACTAAGGAACGCATACGAGCAGTACTTC,CASSPLRNAYEQYF
-,TRBV7-6,-,TRBJ2-1,TGTGCCAGCAGCTTAGGGAAGCCCCCAGCGCCCATATACAATGAGCAGTTCTTC,CASSLGKPPAPIYNEQFF
-,TRBV27,TRBD2,TRBJ2-7,TGTGCCAGCAGTCACCCGACTAGCGGGAGTCTCGAGGAGCAGTACTTC,CASSHPTSGSLEEQYF
-,TRBV27,-,TRBJ2-7,TGTGCCAGCAGTTTAGGGGTACCGACCTACGAGCAGTACTTC,CASSLGVPTYEQYF
-,TRBV13,-,TRBJ2-1,TGTGCCAGCAGCTTAGCTCTGGAGGGCCACTACAATGAGCAGTTCTTC,CASSLALEGHYNEQFF
-,TRBV28,-,TRBJ2-7,TGTGCCAGCGCGCCGGGGGTCACCTCCTACGAGCAGTACTTC,CASAPGVTSYEQYF
-,TRBV27,TRBD2,TRBJ2-7,TGTGCCAGCTCCGGGACTAGTAGGTACGAGCAGTACTTC,CASSGTSRYEQYF
-,TRBV27,-,TRBJ2-1,TGTGCCAGCAGACCGGACAAACAAGCTAGCAATGAGCAGTTCTTC,CASRPDKQASNEQFF
-,TRBV5-4,-,TRBJ1-3,TGTGCCATGGGGGGTAGTCAAGGAAACACCATATATTTT,CAMGGSQGNTIYF
-,TRBV7-3,TRBD2,TRBJ2-1,TGTGCCAGTGCCCTAGCGGAGTACAATGAGCAGTTCTTC,CASALAEYNEQFF
few,TRBV7-9,-,TRBJ1-1,TGTGCCAGCAGCTTAGAAAGACTTGAAGCTTTCTTT,CASSLERLEAFF
many,TRBV2,-,TRBJ2-1,TGTGCCAGCAGCGATACTGTAGGCAGGACCTACAATGAGCAGTTCTTC,CASSDTVGRTYNEQFF
-,TRBV28,-,TRBJ1-1,TGTGCCAGCAGTTTAGACGGAGTCGTGGACACTGAAGCTTTCTTT,CASSLDGVVDTEAFF
-,TRBV28,-,TRBJ2-3,TGTGCCAGCAGTGTGCTGGGCACAGATACGCAGTATTTT,CASSVLGTDTQYF
-,TRBV28,-,TRBJ2-1,TGTGCCAGCACTGACCACTCCTACAATGAGCAGTTCTTC,CASTDHSYNEQFF
-,TRBV6-1,TRBD1,TRBJ2-1,TGTGCCAGCAGGGACAGGGGAGGGTACAATGAGCAGTTCTTC,CASRDRGGYNEQFF
-,TRBV2,-,TRBJ1-2,TGTGCCAACACGCAGGGAACCCGAGCTAACTATGGCTACACCTTC,CANTQGTRANYGYTF
-,TRBV7-6,-,TRBJ1-1,TGTGCCAGCAGCTTAGAGGCAGGGTCCGTGACTGAAGCTTTCTTT,CASSLEAGSVTEAFF
-,TRBV7-2,-,TRBJ2-1,TGTGCCAGCAGCTTCGGTGGGAGCTACAATGAGCAGTTCTTC,CASSFGGSYNEQFF
-,TRBV27,TRBD2,TRBJ2-1,TGTGCCAGCAGTCCCAGTAGCGGGAGGGCTTGGGAGCAGTTCTTC,CASSPSSGRAWEQFF
-,TRBV13,-,TRBJ2-2,TGTGCCAGCAGCCTTGACCTAACCGGGGAGCTGTTTTTT,CASSLDLTGELFF
once,TRBV6-6,-,TRBJ1-2,TGTGCCAGCAGTTACAGTTCGGAGGACGCACGGGGCTACACCTTC,CASSYSSEDARGYTF
-,TRBV15,-,TRBJ1-1,TGTGCCACCAGCAGCCTCGCACGATCAGACAGCCTCGAAGCTTTCTTT,CATSSLARSDSLEAFF